Below, 5 T cell receptor beta chains from the same sample are listed, as sequenced in a study of T cells in Graves' hyperthyroidism and ophthalmopathy. Amplified TCR beta CDR3 regions derived from RNA transcripts. The TCR CDR3 first-round RT-PCR relied on the HTBI primer set. TCRdb passed the multiplex PCR reads through MiXCR, listing each CDR3 protein once. The repertoire holds some 420,000 distinct CDR3 sequences, with around 15% as singletons. Source material: blood. The receptor source for this set is a woman younger than 35 with Graves' hyperthyroidism.

The chain employs TRBV10-3 and TRBJ2-2; 11 positions agree with TRBD2. V trimming: 6 bases; J trimming: 2 bases; junction bases outside the gene matches: 8. CDR3 size: 17 residues. The germline CDR1 and CDR2 sequences are ENHRY and SYGVKD. The chain's CDR3 is CAISDKTSGDNTGELFF. CDR3 bases: TGTGCCATCAGCGATAAGACTAGCGGGGATAACACCGGGGAGCTGTTTTTT.

The chain has TRBV6-4 and TRBJ2-3, with D possibly being TRBD2 (6 bases). Germline V gene data show CDR1 as MRHNA and CDR2 as SNTAGT. The CDR3 sequence is 16 residues long. V shed 8 bases and J shed 0 bases, with 18 bases lying between them. In DNA form, the CDR3 reads TGTGCCAGCCTCTCACGTCGGCTAGCGAGCACAGATACGCAGTATTTT. It translates to CASLSRRLASTDTQYF.

This clonotype was picked up a small number of times. The chain recombines TRBV18 with TRBJ1-3, with 8 nucleotides matching TRBD1. CDR3 size: 17 residues. With 2 bases clipped from V and 0 bases from J, the junction kept 6 bases outside the gene matches. The germline CDR1 and CDR2 sequences are KGHSH and LQKENI. The CDR3 DNA is TGTGCCAGCTCACCAAACCCAGGGGGCAGCTCTGGAAACACCATATATTTT. Translated, it gives CASSPNPGGSSGNTIYF.

At least ten counts were recorded for this clonotype. The rearrangement uses TRBV7-9 and TRBJ2-7; 7 bases are a match to TRBD1. The CDR3 has 15 amino acids. Trimming took 5 bases from V and 2 from J; bases not matched to a gene: 9. CDR1 SEHNR and CDR2 FQNEAQ come from the germline V gene (reference sequence). CDR3 residues: CASSPRQGITYEQYF. The CDR3 DNA follows: TGTGCCAGCAGCCCGAGACAGGGCATAACCTACGAGCAGTACTTC.

This clonotype was counted many times. The CDR3 sequence is CASSQDGTTGYTF. The CDR3 DNA sequence: TGTGCCAGCAGCCAAGATGGGACAACGGGCTACACCTTC. The chain joins TRBV3-1 to TRBJ1-2; perhaps TRBD1 as D (6 bases). CDR3 length: 13 amino acids. In germline, CDR1 is LGHDT, CDR2 YNNKEL (reference sequence). Trimming took 0 bases from V and 8 from J, leaving 10 bases between them. Filled out from reference TRBV3-1 and TRBJ1-2, the complete variable domain reads DTAVSQTPKYLVTQMGNDKSIKCEQNLGHDTMYWYKQDSKKFLKIMFSYNNKELIINETVPNRFSPKSPDKAHLNLHINSLELGDSAVYFCASSQDGTTGYTFGSGTRLTVV.